The sequence of this T cell receptor (beta chain) was determined in a study of cytomegalovirus exposure and HLA in healthy donors. About this clone itself: Antigen: not known.

The CDR3 length is 13 residues. V was shortened by 3 bases and J by 6 bases, with 9 bases between the two germline ends. Germline loops: CDR1 LNHDA, CDR2 SQIVND (reference sequence). The donors were members of the roughly 120-subject validation cohort (separate from the approximately 670-subject first cohort). Sequencing used immunoSEQ multiplex PCR; TCRdb keeps in-frame clones, though not all of them. The table shows fewer than 250,000 clones, with roughly 84% occurring only once. Findings of the study overall: The tendency of first-cohort TCR clusters to co-occur in the 120 validation repertoires was the finding of a later analysis.

The receptor was derived from a woman aged 30 to 39 in good health and CMV-seropositive. V gene TRBV19 combines with J gene TRBJ2-1, with D perhaps TRBD2 (6 bases). Sequenced: PBMCs. CDR3 sequence reads: CASSISGVNEQFF. The CDR3 region has the DNA TGTGCCAGTAGTATCTCGGGAGTCAATGAGCAGTTCTTC.